What follows is one TCR beta chain and its context. The antigen remains unidentified. The data originate from a study of CXCR3-negative and CXCR3-positive naive CD8 T cells. The CDR3 is 12 residues long. UMI-tagged TRB cDNA libraries were built via 5' RACE. TCRdb re-called the 5' RACE reads and catalogs CDR3 proteins one per entry, DNA excluded. The record lists roughly 28,000 distinct CDR3 sequences, of which the ten most abundant hold roughly a tenth. Per CD8+ T cell subset, triplicate sorts of 310,000 or so cells each were done. Overall study findings and caveats: TRBV-TRBJ usage was alike in naive CXCR3-negative and CXCR3-positive cells but differed in memory cells.

V is TRBV12-3 or TRBV12-4 and J is TRBJ1-2; TCRdb reports TRBD1, a call that lacks DNA to check it against. The origin of this receptor is a human donor in good health. Some clones in this sample may be carry-over from other donors' samples. Sequences were obtained from memory CD8+ T cells from blood. The CDR3 is CASSESGVGYTF.